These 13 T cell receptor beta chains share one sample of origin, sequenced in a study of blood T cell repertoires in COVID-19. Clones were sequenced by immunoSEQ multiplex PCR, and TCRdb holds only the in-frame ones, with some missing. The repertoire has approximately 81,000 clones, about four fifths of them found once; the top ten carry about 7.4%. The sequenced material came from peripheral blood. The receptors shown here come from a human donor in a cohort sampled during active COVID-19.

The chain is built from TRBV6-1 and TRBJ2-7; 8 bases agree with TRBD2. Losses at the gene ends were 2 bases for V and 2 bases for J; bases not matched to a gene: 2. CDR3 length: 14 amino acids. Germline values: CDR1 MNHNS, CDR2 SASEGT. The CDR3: CASSETSGAYEQYF. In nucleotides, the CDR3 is TGTGCCAGCAGTGAAACTAGCGGTGCCTACGAGCAGTACTTC.

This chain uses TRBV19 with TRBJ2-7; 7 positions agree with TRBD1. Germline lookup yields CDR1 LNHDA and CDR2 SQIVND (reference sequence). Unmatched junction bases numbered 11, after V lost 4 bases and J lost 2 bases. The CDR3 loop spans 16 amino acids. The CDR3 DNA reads TGTGCCAGTAGTAGGTCCGGGGCTGACAGGGCCTACGAGCAGTACTTC. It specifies CASSRSGADRAYEQYF.

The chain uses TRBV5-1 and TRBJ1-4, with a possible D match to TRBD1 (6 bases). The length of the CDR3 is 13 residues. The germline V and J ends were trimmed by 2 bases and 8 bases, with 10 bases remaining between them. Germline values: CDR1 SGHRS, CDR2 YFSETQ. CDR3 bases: TGCGCCAGCAGCTTACAGGGTCGAGAAAAACTGTTTTTT. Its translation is CASSLQGREKLFF.

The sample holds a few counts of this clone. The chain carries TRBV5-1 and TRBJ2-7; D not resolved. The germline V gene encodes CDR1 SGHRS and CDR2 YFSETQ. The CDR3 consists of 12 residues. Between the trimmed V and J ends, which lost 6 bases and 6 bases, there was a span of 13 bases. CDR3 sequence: CASTDLSPEQYF. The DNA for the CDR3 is TGCGCCAGCACCGATCTGAGTCCCGAGCAGTACTTC. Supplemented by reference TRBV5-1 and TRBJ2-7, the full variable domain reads KAGVTQTPRYLIKTRGQQVTLSCSPISGHRSVSWYQQTPGQGLQFLFEYFSETQRNKGNFPGRFSGRQFSNSRSEMNVSTLELGDSALYLCASTDLSPEQYFGPGTRLTVT.

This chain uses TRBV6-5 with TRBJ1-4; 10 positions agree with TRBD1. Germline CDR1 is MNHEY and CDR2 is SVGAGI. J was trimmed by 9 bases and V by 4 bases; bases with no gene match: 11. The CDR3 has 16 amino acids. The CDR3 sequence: CASSSTSRDRGKKLFF. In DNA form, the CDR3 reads TGTGCCAGCAGTTCCACTTCCCGGGACAGGGGAAAAAAACTGTTTTTT.

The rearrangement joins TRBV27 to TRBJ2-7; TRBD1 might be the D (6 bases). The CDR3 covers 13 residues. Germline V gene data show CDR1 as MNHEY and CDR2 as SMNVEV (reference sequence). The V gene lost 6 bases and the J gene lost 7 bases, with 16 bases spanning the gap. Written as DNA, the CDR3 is TGTGCCAGCAGACTGACAGGCTTTGGTGAGCAGTACTTC. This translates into CASRLTGFGEQYF.

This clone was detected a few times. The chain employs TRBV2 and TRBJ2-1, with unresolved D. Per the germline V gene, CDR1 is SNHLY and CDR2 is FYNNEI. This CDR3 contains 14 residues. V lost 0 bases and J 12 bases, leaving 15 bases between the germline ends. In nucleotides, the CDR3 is TGTGCCAGCAGTGAAGCACCTAGTCTAGTTGCGCAGTTCTTC. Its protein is CASSEAPSLVAQFF.

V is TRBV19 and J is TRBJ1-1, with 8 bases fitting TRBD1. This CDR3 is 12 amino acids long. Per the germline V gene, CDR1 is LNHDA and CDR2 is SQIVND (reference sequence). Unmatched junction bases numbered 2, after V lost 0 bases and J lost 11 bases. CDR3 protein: CASSIDRGQAFF. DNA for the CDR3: TGTGCCAGTAGTATAGACAGGGGGCAGGCTTTCTTT.

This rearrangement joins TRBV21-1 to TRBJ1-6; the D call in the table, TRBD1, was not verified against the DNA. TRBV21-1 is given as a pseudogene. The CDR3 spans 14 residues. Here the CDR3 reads CASSQQGVASPLHF. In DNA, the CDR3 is TGTGCCAGCAGCCAACAGGGGGTTGCATCACCCCTCCACTTT.

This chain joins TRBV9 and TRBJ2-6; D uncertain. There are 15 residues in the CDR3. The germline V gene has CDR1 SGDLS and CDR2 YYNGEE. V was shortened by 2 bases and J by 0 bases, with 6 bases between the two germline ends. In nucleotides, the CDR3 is TGTGCCAGCAGCGTTAGTCGCTCTGGGGCCAACGTCCTGACTTTC. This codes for CASSVSRSGANVLTF.

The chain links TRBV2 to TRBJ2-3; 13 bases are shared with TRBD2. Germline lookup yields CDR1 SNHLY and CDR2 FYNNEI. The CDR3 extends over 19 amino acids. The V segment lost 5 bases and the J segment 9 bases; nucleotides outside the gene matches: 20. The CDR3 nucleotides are TGTGCCAGCAGTCGTGGACTAGCGGGGGACCAGACGCTTGGTTCGACGCAGTATTTT. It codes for CASSRGLAGDQTLGSTQYF.

The CDR3 DNA sequence: TGTGCCAGCAGCCGAACCGCCCAGGGGTCCGGGGAGCTGTTTTTT. The encoded protein is CASSRTAQGSGELFF. The chain carries TRBV6-5 and TRBJ2-2; D is perhaps TRBD1 (6 bases). This CDR3 has 15 amino acids. Germline V CDR1 and CDR2: MNHEY, SVGAGI. V shed 6 bases and J shed 6 bases, with 17 bases lying between them.

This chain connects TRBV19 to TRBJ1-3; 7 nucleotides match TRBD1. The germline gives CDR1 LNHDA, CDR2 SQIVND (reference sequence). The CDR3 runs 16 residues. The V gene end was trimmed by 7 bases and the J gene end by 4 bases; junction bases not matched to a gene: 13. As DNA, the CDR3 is TGTGCCAGTAAGGAGGTACCGGGACAGCAGGGAAACACCATATATTTT. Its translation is CASKEVPGQQGNTIYF.